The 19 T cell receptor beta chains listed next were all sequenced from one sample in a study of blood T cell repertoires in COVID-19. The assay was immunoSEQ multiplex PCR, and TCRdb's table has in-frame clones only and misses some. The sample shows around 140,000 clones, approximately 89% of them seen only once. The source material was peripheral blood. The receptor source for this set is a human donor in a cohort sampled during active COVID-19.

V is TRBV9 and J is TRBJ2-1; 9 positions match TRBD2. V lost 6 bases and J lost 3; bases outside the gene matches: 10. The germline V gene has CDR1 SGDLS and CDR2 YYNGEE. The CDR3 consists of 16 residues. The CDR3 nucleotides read TGTGCCAGCACCCGCGGGAGCGGGGGGAACTACAATGAGCAGTTCTTC. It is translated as CASTRGSGGNYNEQFF.

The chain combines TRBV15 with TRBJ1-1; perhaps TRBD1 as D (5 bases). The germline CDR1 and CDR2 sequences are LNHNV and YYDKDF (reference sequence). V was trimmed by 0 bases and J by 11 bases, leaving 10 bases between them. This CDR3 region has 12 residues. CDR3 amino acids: CATSREGAPAFF. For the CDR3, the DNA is TGTGCCACCAGCAGAGAAGGGGCCCCCGCTTTCTTT.

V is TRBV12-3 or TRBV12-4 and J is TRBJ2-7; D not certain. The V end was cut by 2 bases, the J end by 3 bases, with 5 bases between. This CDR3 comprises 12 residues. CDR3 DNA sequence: TGTGCCAGCAGTTTAACCAGCTACGAGCAGTACTTC. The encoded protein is CASSLTSYEQYF.

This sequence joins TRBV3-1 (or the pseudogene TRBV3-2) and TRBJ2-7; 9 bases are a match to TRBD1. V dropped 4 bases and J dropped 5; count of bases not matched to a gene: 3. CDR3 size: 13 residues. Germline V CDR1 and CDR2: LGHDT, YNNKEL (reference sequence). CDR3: CASSRQGVDEQYF. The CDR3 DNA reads TGTGCCAGCAGCCGACAGGGGGTCGACGAGCAGTACTTC.

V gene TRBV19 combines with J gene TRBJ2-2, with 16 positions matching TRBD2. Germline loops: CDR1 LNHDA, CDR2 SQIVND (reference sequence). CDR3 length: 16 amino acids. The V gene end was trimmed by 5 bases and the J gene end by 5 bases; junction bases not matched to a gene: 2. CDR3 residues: CASSRGLAGGTGELFF. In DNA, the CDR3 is TGTGCCAGTAGTCGGGGACTAGCGGGGGGGACCGGGGAGCTGTTTTTT.

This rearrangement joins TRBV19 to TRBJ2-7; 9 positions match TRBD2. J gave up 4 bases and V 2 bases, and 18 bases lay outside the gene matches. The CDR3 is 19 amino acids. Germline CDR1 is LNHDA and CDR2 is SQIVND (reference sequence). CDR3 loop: CASSITPFGAGGPTYEQYF. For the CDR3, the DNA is TGTGCCAGTAGTATAACCCCCTTCGGAGCGGGGGGCCCTACGTACGAGCAGTACTTC.

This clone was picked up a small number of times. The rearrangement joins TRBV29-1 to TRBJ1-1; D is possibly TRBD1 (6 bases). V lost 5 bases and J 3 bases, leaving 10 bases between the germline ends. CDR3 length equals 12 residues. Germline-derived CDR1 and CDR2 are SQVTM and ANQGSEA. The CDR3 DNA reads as TGCAGCGTTCGTACAGGGTACACTGAAGCTTTCTTT. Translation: CSVRTGYTEAFF.

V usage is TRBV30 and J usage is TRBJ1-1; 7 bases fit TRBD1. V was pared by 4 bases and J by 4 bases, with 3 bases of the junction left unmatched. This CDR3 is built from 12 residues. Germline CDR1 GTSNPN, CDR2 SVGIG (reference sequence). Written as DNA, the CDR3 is TGTGCCTGGAAGGGACAGCGCACTGAAGCTTTCTTT. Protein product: CAWKGQRTEAFF.

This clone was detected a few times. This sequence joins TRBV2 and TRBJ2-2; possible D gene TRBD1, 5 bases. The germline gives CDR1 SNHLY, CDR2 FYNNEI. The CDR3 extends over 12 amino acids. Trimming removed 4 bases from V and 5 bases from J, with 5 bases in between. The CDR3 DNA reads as TGTGCCAGCAGTGCAGGGACCGGGGAGCTGTTTTTT. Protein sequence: CASSAGTGELFF.

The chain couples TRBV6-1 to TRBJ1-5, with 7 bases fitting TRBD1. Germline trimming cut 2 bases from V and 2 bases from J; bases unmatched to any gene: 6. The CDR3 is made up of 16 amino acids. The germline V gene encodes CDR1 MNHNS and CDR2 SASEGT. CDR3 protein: CASSERRQGGNQPQHF. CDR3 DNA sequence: TGTGCCAGCAGTGAACGGAGACAGGGTGGCAATCAGCCCCAGCATTTT.

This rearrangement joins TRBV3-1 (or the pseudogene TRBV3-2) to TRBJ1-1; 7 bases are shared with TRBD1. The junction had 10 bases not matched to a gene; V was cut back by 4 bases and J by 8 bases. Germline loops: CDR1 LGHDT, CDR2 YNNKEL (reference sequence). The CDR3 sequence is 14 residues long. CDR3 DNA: TGTGCCAGCAGCCGACCGACAGGGTTCTCCGAAGCTTTCTTT. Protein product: CASSRPTGFSEAFF.

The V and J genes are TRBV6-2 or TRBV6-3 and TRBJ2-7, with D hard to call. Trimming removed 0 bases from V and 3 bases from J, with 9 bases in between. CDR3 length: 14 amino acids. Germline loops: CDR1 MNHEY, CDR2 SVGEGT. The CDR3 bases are TGTGCCAGCAGTTACTCGATTCCCAGCTACGAGCAGTACTTC. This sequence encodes CASSYSIPSYEQYF.

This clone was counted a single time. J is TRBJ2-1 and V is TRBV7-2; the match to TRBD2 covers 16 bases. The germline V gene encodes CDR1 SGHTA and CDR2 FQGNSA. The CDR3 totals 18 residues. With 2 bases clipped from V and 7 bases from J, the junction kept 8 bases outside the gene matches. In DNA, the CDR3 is TGTGCCAGCAGCTTATTTGGGACTAGCGGGGGGGCGGGTAATGAGCAGTTCTTC. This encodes CASSLFGTSGGAGNEQFF.

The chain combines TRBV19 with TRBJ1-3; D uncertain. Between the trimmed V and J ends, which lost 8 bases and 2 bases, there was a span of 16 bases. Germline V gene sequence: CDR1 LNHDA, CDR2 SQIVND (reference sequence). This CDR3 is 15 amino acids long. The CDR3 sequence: CASESRRGAGNTIYF. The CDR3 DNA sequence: TGTGCCAGTGAATCCCGGCGGGGAGCTGGAAACACCATATATTTT.

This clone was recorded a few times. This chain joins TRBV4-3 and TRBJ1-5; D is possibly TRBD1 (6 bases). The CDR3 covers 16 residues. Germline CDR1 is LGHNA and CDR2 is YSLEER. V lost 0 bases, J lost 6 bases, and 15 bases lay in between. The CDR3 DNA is TGCGCCAGCAGCCAAGATAGAGTACAGGGATTTCAGCCCCAGCATTTT. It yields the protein CASSQDRVQGFQPQHF.

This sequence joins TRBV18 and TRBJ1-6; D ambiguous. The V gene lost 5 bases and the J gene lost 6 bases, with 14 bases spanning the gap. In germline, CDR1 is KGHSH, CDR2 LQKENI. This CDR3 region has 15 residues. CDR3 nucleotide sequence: TGTGCCAGCTCAGTAGCGTCCCTGTCTAATTCACCCCTCCACTTT. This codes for CASSVASLSNSPLHF.

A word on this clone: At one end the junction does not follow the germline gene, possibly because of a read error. The CDR3, as DNA: TGTGCCAGCAGCCAAGATCTGGGGACAGGGACTAGTTTT. This codes for CASSQDLGTGTSF. The chain combines TRBV14 with TRBJ2-3; D is possibly TRBD1 (9 bases). Looked up from germline, CDR1 is SGHDN and CDR2 is FVKESK. CDR3 length: 13 amino acids.

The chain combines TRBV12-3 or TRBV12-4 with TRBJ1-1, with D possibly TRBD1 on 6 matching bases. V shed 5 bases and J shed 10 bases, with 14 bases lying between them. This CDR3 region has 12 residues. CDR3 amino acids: CASSPQGIGAFF. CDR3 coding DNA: TGTGCCAGCAGTCCACAGGGAATAGGAGCTTTCTTT.

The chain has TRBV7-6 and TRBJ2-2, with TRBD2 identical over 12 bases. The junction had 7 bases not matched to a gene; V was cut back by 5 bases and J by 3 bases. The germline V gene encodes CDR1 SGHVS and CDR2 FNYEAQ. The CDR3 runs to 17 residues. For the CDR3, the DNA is TGTGCCAGCAGCGGCCTAGCGGGGGGGCCATACACCGGGGAGCTGTTTTTT. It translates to CASSGLAGGPYTGELFF.